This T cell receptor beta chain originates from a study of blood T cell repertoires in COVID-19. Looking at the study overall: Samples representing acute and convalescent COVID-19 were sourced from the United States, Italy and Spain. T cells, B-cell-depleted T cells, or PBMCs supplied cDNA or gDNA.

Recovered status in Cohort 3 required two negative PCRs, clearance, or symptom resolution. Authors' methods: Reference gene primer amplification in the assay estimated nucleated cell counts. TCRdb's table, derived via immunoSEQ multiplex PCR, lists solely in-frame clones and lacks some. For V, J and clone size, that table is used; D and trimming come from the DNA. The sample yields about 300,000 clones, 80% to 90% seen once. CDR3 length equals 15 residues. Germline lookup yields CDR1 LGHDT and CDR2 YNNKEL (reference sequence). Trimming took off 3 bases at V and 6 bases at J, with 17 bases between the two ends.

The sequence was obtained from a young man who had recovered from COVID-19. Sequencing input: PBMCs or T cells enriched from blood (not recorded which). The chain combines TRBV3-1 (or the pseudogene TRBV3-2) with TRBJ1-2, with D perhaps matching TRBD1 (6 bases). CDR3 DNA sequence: TGTGCCAGCAGCCACCTTGGGACATTGAAGGATGGCTACACCTTC. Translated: CASSHLGTLKDGYTF.